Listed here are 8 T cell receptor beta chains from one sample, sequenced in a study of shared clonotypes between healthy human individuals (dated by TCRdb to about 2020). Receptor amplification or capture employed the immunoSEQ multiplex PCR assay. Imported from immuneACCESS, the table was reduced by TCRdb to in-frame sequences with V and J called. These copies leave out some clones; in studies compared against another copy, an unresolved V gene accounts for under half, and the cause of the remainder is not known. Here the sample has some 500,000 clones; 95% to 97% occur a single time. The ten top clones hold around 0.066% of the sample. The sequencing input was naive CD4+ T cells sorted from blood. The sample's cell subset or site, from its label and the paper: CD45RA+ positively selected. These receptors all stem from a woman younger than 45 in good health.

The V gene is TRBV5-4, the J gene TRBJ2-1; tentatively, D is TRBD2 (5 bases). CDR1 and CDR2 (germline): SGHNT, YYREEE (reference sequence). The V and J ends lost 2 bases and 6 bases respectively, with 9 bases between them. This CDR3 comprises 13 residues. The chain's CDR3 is CASSLASGNEQFF. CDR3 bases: TGTGCCAGCAGCTTAGCAAGCGGCAATGAGCAGTTCTTC.

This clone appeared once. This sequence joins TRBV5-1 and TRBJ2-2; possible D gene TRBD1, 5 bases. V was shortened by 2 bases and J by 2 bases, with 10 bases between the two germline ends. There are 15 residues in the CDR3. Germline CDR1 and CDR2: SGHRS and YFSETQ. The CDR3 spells CASSLDSPNTGELFF. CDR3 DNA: TGCGCCAGCAGCTTAGACAGCCCTAACACCGGGGAGCTGTTTTTT.

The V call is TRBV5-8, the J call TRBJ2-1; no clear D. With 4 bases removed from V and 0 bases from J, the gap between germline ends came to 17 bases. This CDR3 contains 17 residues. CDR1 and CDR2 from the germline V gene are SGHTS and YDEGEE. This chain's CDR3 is CASSAMPGLSSYNEQFF. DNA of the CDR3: TGTGCCAGCAGCGCCATGCCCGGCCTTAGCTCCTACAATGAGCAGTTCTTC.

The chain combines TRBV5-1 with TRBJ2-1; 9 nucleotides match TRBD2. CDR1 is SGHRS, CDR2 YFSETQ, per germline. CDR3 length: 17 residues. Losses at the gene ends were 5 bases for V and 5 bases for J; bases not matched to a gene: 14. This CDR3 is CASRPGGLAGKNNEQFF. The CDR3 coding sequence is TGCGCCAGCAGACCCGGGGGCCTAGCGGGAAAGAACAATGAGCAGTTCTTC.

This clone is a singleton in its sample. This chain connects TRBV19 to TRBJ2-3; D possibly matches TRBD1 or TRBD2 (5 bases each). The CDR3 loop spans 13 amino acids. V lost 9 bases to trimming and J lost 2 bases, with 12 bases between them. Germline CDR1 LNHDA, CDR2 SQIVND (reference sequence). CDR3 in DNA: TGTGCCAGCTCCCAGGGAGACACAGATACGCAGTATTTT. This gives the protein CASSQGDTDTQYF.

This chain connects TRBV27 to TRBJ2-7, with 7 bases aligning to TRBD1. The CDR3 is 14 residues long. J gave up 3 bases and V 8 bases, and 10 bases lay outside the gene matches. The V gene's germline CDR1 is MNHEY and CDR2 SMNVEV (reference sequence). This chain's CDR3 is CASSRDSPIYEQYF. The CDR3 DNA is TGTGCCAGCTCCCGGGACAGCCCTATCTACGAGCAGTACTTC.

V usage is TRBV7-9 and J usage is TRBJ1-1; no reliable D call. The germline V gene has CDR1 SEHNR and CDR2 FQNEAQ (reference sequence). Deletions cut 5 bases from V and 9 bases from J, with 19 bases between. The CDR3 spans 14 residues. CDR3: CASSLPSRGSQAFF. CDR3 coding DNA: TGTGCCAGCAGCCTCCCCAGCCGAGGGAGCCAAGCTTTCTTT.

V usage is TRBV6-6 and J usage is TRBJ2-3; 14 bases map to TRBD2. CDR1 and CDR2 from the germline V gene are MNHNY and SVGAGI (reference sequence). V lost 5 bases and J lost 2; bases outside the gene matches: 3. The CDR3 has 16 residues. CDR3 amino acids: CASSRGLAGDTDTQYF. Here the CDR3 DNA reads TGTGCCAGCAGTCGGGGACTAGCGGGAGACACAGATACGCAGTATTTT.